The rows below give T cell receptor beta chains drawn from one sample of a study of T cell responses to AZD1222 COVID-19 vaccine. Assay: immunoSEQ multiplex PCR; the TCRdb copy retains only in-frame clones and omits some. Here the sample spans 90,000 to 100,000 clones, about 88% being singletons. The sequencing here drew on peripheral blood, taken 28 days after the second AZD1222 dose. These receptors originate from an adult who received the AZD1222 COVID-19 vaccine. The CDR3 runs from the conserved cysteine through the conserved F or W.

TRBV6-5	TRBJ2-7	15	CASTNGRGRSDEQYF
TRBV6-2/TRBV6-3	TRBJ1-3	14	CASSSVLSGNTIYF
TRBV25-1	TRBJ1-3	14	CASSDRWVGNTIYF
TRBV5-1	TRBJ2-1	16	CASSLVVTGSFNEQFF
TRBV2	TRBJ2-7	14	CASRTTGIVYEQYF
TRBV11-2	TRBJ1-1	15	CASSLRQGALTEAFF
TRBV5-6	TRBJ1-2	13	CASTDIPNYGYTF
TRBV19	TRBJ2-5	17	CASQSTGRRNSGETQYF
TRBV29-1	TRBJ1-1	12	CSASRESPEAFF
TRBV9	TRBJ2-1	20	CASSVAIWTGIAGSDNEQFF
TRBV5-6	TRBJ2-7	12	CASSLQGYEQYF
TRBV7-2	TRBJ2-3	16	CASSSTSYRSTDTQYF
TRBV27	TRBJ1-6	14	CASTRDRFNSPLHF
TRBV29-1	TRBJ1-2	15	CSVAQTGDKNYGYTF
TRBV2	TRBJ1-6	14	CASSEGSYNSPLHF
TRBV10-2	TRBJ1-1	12	CASSEEATEAFF
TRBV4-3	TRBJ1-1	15	CASSQDSVRTAEAFF
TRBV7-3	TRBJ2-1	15	CASSLGLAKTNEQFF
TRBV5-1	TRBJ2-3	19	CASSLQGLAGAVGTDTQYF
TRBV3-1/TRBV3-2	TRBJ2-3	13	CASSQGPTDTQYF
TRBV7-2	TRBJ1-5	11	CASSGSGPQHF
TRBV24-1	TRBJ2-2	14	CATSELGQAGELFF
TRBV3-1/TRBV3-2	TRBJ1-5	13	CASSQAPGQPQHF
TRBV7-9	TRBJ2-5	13	CASSPRGPETQYF
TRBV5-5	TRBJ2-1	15	CASNPTSPSYNEQFF
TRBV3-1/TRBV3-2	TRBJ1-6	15	CASSQILGPNSPLHF
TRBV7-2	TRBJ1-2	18	CASSLDEGGSVLLDGYTF
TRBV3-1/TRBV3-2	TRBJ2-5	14	CASSQDLAQETQYF